The 3 T cell receptor beta chains presented below share a single source sample, sequenced in a study of blood T cell repertoires in COVID-19. Assay used: immunoSEQ multiplex PCR; TCRdb lists only in-frame clones, some missing. The sample contains about 21,000 clones, 80% of which appear only once. Sequenced: peripheral blood. Receptors originate from a man between 60 and 70 years old with active COVID-19.

V is TRBV4-1 and J is TRBJ1-4; D is undetermined. The V gene's germline CDR1 is MGHRA and CDR2 YSYEKL. The CDR3 is 17 amino acids. V was pared by 1 base and J by 3 bases, with 15 bases between. The CDR3 is CASSQGNGVSANEKLFF. In DNA form, the CDR3 reads TGCGCCAGCAGCCAAGGAAACGGGGTTTCGGCTAATGAAAAACTGTTTTTT.

V is TRBV28 and J is TRBJ1-2; tentative D call: TRBD1 (5 bases). This CDR3 is 16 amino acids long. Germline CDR1 and CDR2: MDHEN and SYDVKM. V lost 6 bases and J 0 bases, leaving 17 bases between the germline ends. The CDR3 bases are TGTGCCAGCAGGCGCGCCGGGACTGTAGCTAACTATGGCTACACCTTC. Residues: CASRRAGTVANYGYTF.

The V gene is TRBV2, the J gene TRBJ2-4; 16 bases fit TRBD2. The V segment lost 2 bases and the J segment 1 base; nucleotides outside the gene matches: 14. This CDR3 contains 22 residues. The germline gives CDR1 SNHLY, CDR2 FYNNEI. In nucleotides, the CDR3 is TGTGCCAGCAGTGAAAGGACGTCCGGGACTAGCGGGAGGGCCGGGGCCAAAAACATTCAGTACTTC. It encodes CASSERTSGTSGRAGAKNIQYF.